This is a list of T cell receptor beta chains from one sample in a study of sequential checkpoint blockade in melanoma. The table came from immunoSEQ multiplex PCR; TCRdb's copy has only in-frame clones and leaves some out. The table lists around 9,100 clones, over 50% of them singletons, with approximately 38% in the top ten. The material sequenced was CD8+ T cells sorted from blood (inferred from file names), taken from a patient given nivolumab and ipilimumab in sequence. These receptors all stem from a human donor with melanoma. Each CDR3 is given with its conserved first and last residue. A D gene is named only where the DNA matches it firmly. Some rows mark clone size as missing; the rest say once, few, many or name a class of expanded clone.

TRBV4-2	TRBD2	TRBJ2-3	few	TGTGCCAGCAGCCCTCGGACTAGGCGGGATACGCAGTATTTT	CASSPRTRRDTQYF
TRBV7-2	NA	TRBJ1-4	NA	TGTGCCAGCAGCCTCACAGGGAGGGGAGAAAAACTGTTTTTT	CASSLTGRGEKLFF
TRBV15	TRBD1	TRBJ1-1	NA	TGTGCCACCAGCAGAGAGGGCCTACAGGGGGGAGCTTTCTTT	CATSREGLQGGAFF
TRBV7-2	TRBD2	TRBJ2-4	NA	TGTGCCAGCAGCCTCCTTGGGAGGGTAGGGGCCAAAAACATTCAGTACTTC	CASSLLGRVGAKNIQYF
TRBV27	TRBD1	TRBJ2-7	few	TGTGCCAGCAGTTCGACAGGGGCGAGCTCCTACGAGCAGTACTTC	CASSSTGASSYEQYF
TRBV6-5	TRBD2	TRBJ2-7	NA	TGTGCCAGCAGTCTTAAGGGAGGGACCAACTACGAGCAGTACTTC	CASSLKGGTNYEQYF
TRBV4-1	NA	TRBJ2-6	NA	TGCGCCAGCAGCCAAGTGGAGACCTCTGGGGCCAACGTCCTGACTTTC	CASSQVETSGANVLTF
TRBV2	NA	TRBJ2-2	NA	TGTGCCAGCAGATCGGGTCCCGGGGAGCTGTTTTTT	CASRSGPGELFF
TRBV5-5	NA	TRBJ2-7	medium-sized	TGTGCCAGCAGCTTGGGCAGGGTCTACGAGCAGTACTTC	CASSLGRVYEQYF
TRBV9	NA	TRBJ1-1	NA	TGTGCCAGCAGCGTAGGGAGTATGAACACTGAAGCTTTCTTT	CASSVGSMNTEAFF
TRBV15	NA	TRBJ2-1	NA	TGTGCCACCAGCCCCCGAAGGGGGTCGGGCAATGAGCAGTTCTTC	CATSPRRGSGNEQFF
TRBV19	TRBD1	TRBJ1-1	NA	TGTGCCAGTAGTCTTGCACCGGGACAGGGGGTGAACACTGAAGCTTTCTTT	CASSLAPGQGVNTEAFF
TRBV25-1	NA	TRBJ1-5	NA	TGTGCCAGCAGTGCCTTGGGTGCGGTTCAGCCCCAGCATTTT	CASSALGAVQPQHF
TRBV6-5	TRBD2	TRBJ2-7	NA	TGTGCCAGCGGGAGGGGCGAGCAGTACTTC	CASGRGEQYF
TRBV4-2	NA	TRBJ1-5	NA	TGTGCCAGCAGCCCTACCGAGTCGGGCAATCAGCCCCAGCATTTT	CASSPTESGNQPQHF
TRBV4-1	NA	TRBJ2-7	few	TGCGCCAGCAGCCAAGACATCTCCTACGAGCAGTACTTC	CASSQDISYEQYF
TRBV4-2	NA	TRBJ1-2	NA	TGTGCCAGCAGCCAAGAGACCGGGGTCCCCTATGGCTACACCTTC	CASSQETGVPYGYTF
TRBV9	NA	TRBJ2-2	NA	TGTGCCAGCAGCGGTGGGGGGATCACCGGGGAGCTGTTTTTT	CASSGGGITGELFF
TRBV27	NA	TRBJ2-1	NA	TGTGCCAGCAGCCACAACACAGGGTTCAATGAGCAGTTCTTC	CASSHNTGFNEQFF
TRBV9	NA	TRBJ2-3	NA	TGTGCCAGCAGCGTAGAGGTGGGGGGTACAGATACGCAGTATTTT	CASSVEVGGTDTQYF
TRBV15	TRBD1	TRBJ1-5	NA	TGTGCCACCAGCCCTGCCGACAGGGCCTATAGCAATCAGCCCCAGCATTTT	CATSPADRAYSNQPQHF
TRBV27	NA	TRBJ1-1	few	TGTGCCAGCAGGCAGCCAAGGGGAGGCACTGAAGCTTTCTTT	CASRQPRGGTEAFF
TRBV19	NA	TRBJ1-2	few	TGTGCCAGTAGTCCCCAGGGAGGGGCCTATGGCTACACCTTC	CASSPQGGAYGYTF
TRBV6-6	TRBD1	TRBJ1-1	NA	TGTGCCAGCAGCCTTGGACAGGTTGAAGCTTTCTTT	CASSLGQVEAFF
TRBV6-5	TRBD1	TRBJ2-5	NA	TGTGCCAGCAGTGAGACAGGGGGGCAAGAGACCCAGTACTTC	CASSETGGQETQYF
TRBV21-1	NA	TRBJ1-1	few	TGTGCCAGCAGAAGCGGTGTCTACACAATTCGCACTGAAGCTTTCTTT	CASRSGVYTIRTEAFF
TRBV4-3	NA	TRBJ2-7	NA	TGCGCCAGCAGCCAAGATAGTAGGGGGATAGCCTCCTACGAGCAGTATTTC	CASSQDSRGIASYEQYF
TRBV11-3	NA	TRBJ1-1	NA	TGTGCCAGCAGCTTTGGGCCCAACACTGAAGCTTTCTTT	CASSFGPNTEAFF
TRBV5-8	TRBD1	TRBJ2-6	few	TGTGCCAGCACACCGGACAGGGGGCGCAAGGGTTCTGGGGCCAACGTCCTGACTTTC	CASTPDRGRKGSGANVLTF
TRBV7-9	NA	TRBJ1-6	few	TGTGCCAGCAGCTTATCGCCCCGGGGAACGAATTCACCCCTCCACTTT	CASSLSPRGTNSPLHF
TRBV5-4	NA	TRBJ2-5	NA	TGTGCCAGCAGCTTGGAGTCCTGGCTCCAAGAGACCCAGTACTTC	CASSLESWLQETQYF
TRBV2	TRBD1	TRBJ1-5	NA	TGTGCCAGCAGTGTGGGACAGATCAATCAGCCCCAGCATTTT	CASSVGQINQPQHF